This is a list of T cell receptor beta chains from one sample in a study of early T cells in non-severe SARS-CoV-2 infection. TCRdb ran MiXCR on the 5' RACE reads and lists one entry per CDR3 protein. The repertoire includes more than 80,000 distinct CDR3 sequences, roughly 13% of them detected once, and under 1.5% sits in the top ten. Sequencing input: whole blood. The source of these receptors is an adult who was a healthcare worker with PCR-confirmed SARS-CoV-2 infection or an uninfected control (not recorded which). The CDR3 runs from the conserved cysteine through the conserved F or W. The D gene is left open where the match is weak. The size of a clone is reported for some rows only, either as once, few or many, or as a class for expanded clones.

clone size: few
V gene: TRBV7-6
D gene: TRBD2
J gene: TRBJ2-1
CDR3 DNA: TGTGCCAGCAGCTCTCTAGCGGGGGGCGTTTTGAATGAGCAGTTCTTC
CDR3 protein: CASSSLAGGVLNEQFF

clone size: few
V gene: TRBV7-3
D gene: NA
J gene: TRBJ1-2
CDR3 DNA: TGTGCCAGCAGCTTAGTCCCCGCCCCGGCGGGGGGCTACACCTTC
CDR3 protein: CASSLVPAPAGGYTF

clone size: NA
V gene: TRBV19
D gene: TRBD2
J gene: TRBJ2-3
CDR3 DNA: TGTGCCAGTCGAGCCCGTGGGCGGGGGGAGACAGATACGCAGTATTTT
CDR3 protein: CASRARGRGETDTQYF

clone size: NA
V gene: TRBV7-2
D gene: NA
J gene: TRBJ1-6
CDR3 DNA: TGTGCCAGTAGCTTATCCCCAGGGTGGAATTCACCCCTCCACTTT
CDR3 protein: CASSLSPGWNSPLHF

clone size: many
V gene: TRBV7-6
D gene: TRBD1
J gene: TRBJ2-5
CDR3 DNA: TGTGCCAGCAGCGTCGTGACAGGGGTCTATGAGACCCAGTACTTC
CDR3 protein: CASSVVTGVYETQYF

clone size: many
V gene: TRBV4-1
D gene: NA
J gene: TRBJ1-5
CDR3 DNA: TGCGCCAGCAGCCAAGAAAGCGGACAGTTCAATCAGCCCCAGCATTTT
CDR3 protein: CASSQESGQFNQPQHF

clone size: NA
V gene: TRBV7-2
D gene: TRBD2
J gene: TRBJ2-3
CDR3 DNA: TGTGCCAGCAGCTTCATAAGCGCGGGGGGCCGTGCAGATACGCAGTATTTT
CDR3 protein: CASSFISAGGRADTQYF

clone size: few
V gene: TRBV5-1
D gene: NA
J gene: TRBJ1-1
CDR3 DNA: TGCGCCAGCAGCTGGAGGAGTTCCACTGAAGCTTTCTTT
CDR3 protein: CASSWRSSTEAFF

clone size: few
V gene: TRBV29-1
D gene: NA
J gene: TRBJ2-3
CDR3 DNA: TGCAGCGTTGAAAGCCTCACAGATACGCAGTATTTT
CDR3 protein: CSVESLTDTQYF

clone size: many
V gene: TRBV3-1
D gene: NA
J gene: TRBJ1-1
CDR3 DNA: TGTGCCAGCAGCCAAGTTCAGGGAGAAGCTTTCTTT
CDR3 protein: CASSQVQGEAFF

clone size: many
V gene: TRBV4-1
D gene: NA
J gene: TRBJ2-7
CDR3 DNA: TGCGCCAGCAGCCAACGAGCGAAAGATTACGAGCAGTACTTC
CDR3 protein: CASSQRAKDYEQYF

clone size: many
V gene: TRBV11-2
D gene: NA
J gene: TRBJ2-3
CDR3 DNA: TGTGCCAGCAGCTCAAATTCAGGGGCAGATACGCAGTATTTT
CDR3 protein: CASSSNSGADTQYF

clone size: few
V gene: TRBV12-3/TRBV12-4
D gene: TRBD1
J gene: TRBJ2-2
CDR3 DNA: TGTGCCAGGCCGGGACAGGGGCTGACCGGGGAGCTGTTTTTT
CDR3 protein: CARPGQGLTGELFF

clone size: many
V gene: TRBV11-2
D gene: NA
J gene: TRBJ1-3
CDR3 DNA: TGTGCCAGCGGTACGATACCCGGAAACACCATATATTTT
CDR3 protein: CASGTIPGNTIYF

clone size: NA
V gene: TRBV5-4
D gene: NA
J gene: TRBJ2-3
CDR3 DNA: TGTGCCAGCAGCTCGGAGACTAGTCCAGATACGCAGTATTTT
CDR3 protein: CASSSETSPDTQYF

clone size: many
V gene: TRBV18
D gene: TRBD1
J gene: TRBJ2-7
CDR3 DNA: TGTGCCAGCTCACCCCGACAGGGCTCCTACGAGCAGTACTTC
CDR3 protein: CASSPRQGSYEQYF

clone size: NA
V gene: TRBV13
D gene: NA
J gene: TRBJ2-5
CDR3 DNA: TGTGCCAGCAGCTTAGGACGGAAACAAGAGACCCAGTACTTC
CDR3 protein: CASSLGRKQETQYF

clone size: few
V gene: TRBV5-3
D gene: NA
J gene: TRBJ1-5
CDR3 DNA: TGTGCCAGAAGCTTAAGACCGAACAATCAGCCCCAGCATTTT
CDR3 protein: CARSLRPNNQPQHF

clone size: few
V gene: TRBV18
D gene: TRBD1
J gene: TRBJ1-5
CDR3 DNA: TGTGCCAGCGCCCAGGGGGCAGATCAGCCCCAGCATTTT
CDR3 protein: CASAQGADQPQHF

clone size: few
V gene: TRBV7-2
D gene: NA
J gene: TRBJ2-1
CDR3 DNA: TGTGCCAGCAGCAAAGTGTGGAGCTCCTACAATGAGCAGTTCTTC
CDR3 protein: CASSKVWSSYNEQFF

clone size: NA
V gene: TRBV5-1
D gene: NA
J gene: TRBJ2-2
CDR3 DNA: TGCGCCAGCAGCTCCGCCGGGACACTTAAGAACACCGGGGAGCTGTTTTTT
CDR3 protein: CASSSAGTLKNTGELFF

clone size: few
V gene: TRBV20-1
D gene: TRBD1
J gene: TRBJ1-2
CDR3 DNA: TGCAGTGCCGCTGGGACAGGGTCCGACTATGGCTACACCTTC
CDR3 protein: CSAAGTGSDYGYTF

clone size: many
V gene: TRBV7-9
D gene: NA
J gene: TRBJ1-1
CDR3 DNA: TGTGCCAGCAGCGCAATCGGGAACACTGAAGCTTTCTTT
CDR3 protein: CASSAIGNTEAFF